This T cell receptor beta chain came from a study of monozygotic twins with inflammatory bowel disease. Each sample's cDNA came from eight separate reactions. PCR of TCRalpha and TCRbeta cDNA was nested, with two rounds of about 16 and 10 cycles. TCRdb reprocessed the 5' RACE reads; each CDR3 protein has one entry and no DNA is given. The sample has approximately 200,000 distinct CDR3 sequences; the top ten hold less than 2%. This receptor was identified in a human donor with ulcerative colitis or Crohn's disease, or a healthy co-twin of an affected twin (not recorded which). Material for sequencing was blood.

CDR3 sequence: CASRPDRAYEQYF. The chain is built from TRBV5-1 and TRBJ2-7; TCRdb reports TRBD1, a call that lacks DNA to check it against. Germline-derived CDR1 and CDR2 are SGHRS and YFSETQ. The CDR3 consists of 13 residues.